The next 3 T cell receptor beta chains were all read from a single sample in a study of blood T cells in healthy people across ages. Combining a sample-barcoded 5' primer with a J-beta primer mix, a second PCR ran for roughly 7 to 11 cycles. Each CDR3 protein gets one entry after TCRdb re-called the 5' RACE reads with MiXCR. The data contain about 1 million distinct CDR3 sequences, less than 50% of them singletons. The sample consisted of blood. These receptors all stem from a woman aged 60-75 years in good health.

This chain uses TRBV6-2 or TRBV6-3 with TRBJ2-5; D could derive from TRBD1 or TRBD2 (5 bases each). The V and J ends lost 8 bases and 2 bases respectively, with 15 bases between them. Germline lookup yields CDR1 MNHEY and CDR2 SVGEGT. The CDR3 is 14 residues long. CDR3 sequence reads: CASRRDGSQETQYF. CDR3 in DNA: TGTGCCAGCCGTCGGGACGGATCTCAAGAGACCCAGTACTTC.

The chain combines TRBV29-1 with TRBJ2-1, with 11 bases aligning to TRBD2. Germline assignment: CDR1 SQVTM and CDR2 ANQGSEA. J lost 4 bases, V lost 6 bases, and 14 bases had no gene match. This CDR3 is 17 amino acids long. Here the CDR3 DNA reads TGCAGCGTCACCGGGACTAGCGGAGCCAGCCTGTACAATGAGCAGTTCTTC. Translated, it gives CSVTGTSGASLYNEQFF.

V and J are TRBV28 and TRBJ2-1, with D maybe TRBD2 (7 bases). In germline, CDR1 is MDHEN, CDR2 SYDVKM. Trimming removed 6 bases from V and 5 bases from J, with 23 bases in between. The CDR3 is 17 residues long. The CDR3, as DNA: TGTGCCAGCAGCGAACCCAACGCGGGGGCAACCAACAATGAGCAGTTCTTC. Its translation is CASSEPNAGATNNEQFF.